Below, 25 T cell receptor beta chains from the same sample are listed, as sequenced in a study of cytomegalovirus exposure and HLA in healthy donors. 60 Vbeta and 13 Jbeta primers were used in PCR. Only in-frame clones appear in the TCRdb table, and some are missing; sequencing was by immunoSEQ multiplex PCR. The sample lists under 200,000 clones, more than 65% occurring once. Sample: PBMCs. Every receptor here comes from a woman in her fifties or sixties in good health and CMV-seronegative.

V gene TRBV28 combines with J gene TRBJ2-2, with D tentatively TRBD2 (6 bases). CDR3 size: 14 residues. The V gene lost 5 bases and the J gene lost 4 bases, with 11 bases spanning the gap. Germline lookup yields CDR1 MDHEN and CDR2 SYDVKM. The CDR3 protein is CASSQTSPTGELFF. The CDR3 coding sequence is TGTGCCAGCAGTCAGACTAGTCCCACCGGGGAGCTGTTTTTT.

The genes are TRBV19 and TRBJ1-1; TRBD1 is a possible D gene (6 bases). CDR1 is LNHDA and CDR2 is SQIVND in the germline V gene (reference sequence). Trimming stripped 3 bases from V and 1 base from J, with 9 bases between. CDR3 length equals 14 residues. The CDR3 DNA reads TGTGCCAGTAGTATTCAGGGGCCGAACACTGAAGCTTTCTTT. This encodes CASSIQGPNTEAFF.

The chain links TRBV29-1 to TRBJ2-1; 9 nucleotides line up with TRBD1. Germline V CDR1 and CDR2: SQVTM, ANQGSEA. This CDR3 has 15 amino acids. V lost 6 bases, J lost 3 bases, and 9 bases stayed unmatched. The CDR3 protein is CSVGSPGQGYNEQFF. Written as DNA, the CDR3 is TGCAGCGTCGGAAGTCCGGGACAGGGCTACAATGAGCAGTTCTTC.

The chain uses TRBV19 and TRBJ2-5; TRBD2 aligns across 14 bases. Germline assignment: CDR1 LNHDA and CDR2 SQIVND (reference sequence). J lost 3 bases, V lost 5 bases, and 5 bases had no gene match. The CDR3 has 16 residues. This chain's CDR3 is CASSPWTSGGKETQYF. The CDR3 DNA sequence: TGTGCCAGTAGTCCCTGGACTAGCGGGGGGAAAGAGACCCAGTACTTC.

V is TRBV19 and J is TRBJ1-2, with D perhaps TRBD1 (6 bases). V gave up 3 bases and J gave up 8 bases, with 10 bases separating them. Germline CDR1 is LNHDA and CDR2 is SQIVND (reference sequence). The CDR3 loop spans 12 amino acids. The CDR3, as DNA: TGTGCCAGTAGTATTCTCGGACAGGGCTACACCTTC. Residues: CASSILGQGYTF.

In nucleotides, the CDR3 is TGTGCCAGCAGCCCGAGGACAGGGAGGATTGAAAAACTGTTTTTT. This translates into CASSPRTGRIEKLFF. V gene TRBV7-2 combines with J gene TRBJ1-4; 8 nucleotides align to TRBD1. Germline values: CDR1 SGHTA, CDR2 FQGNSA. Germline trimming cut 5 bases from V and 7 bases from J; bases unmatched to any gene: 9. This CDR3 is built from 15 residues.

This clone turned up a few times. The chain links TRBV4-2 to TRBJ2-3; 7 nucleotides match TRBD2. This CDR3 is built from 16 residues. Germline V lookup: CDR1 LGHNA, CDR2 YNFKEQ. The trim removed 1 base at V and 0 bases at J, leaving 4 bases unmatched. CDR3 in DNA: TGTGCCAGCAGCCAAGGGGGGGGATCTAGCACAGATACGCAGTATTTT. Its translation is CASSQGGGSSTDTQYF.

About this clone: Relative to the germline gene, one junction end is altered; a read error may explain this. This rearrangement joins TRBV7-7 to TRBJ2-5; maybe TRBD2 (6 bases). The germline CDR1 and CDR2 sequences are SSHAT and FNYEAQ (reference sequence). The CDR3 consists of 14 residues. CDR3: CASSPGRGTETQYF. DNA for the CDR3: TGTGCTAGCAGTCCCGGACGGGGGACAGAGACCCAGTACTTC.

The chain carries TRBV28 and TRBJ1-1, with D hard to call. Germline V gene data show CDR1 as MDHEN and CDR2 as SYDVKM. The CDR3 has 14 amino acids. Trimming took 5 bases from V and 3 from J, leaving 13 bases between them. The CDR3, as DNA: TGTGCCAGCAGTCCCGGGAGTATGTACACTGAAGCTTTCTTT. It is translated as CASSPGSMYTEAFF.

CDR3 DNA: TGCAGTGCTAGATACTTACTTGAGCAGTACTTC. This encodes CSARYLLEQYF. The V call is TRBV20-1, the J call TRBJ2-7; D is unclear. CDR1 and CDR2 from the germline V gene are DFQATT and SNEGSKA (reference sequence). The ends were cut back, 2 bases at V and 7 bases at J, with 9 bases in the middle. This CDR3 contains 11 residues.

The J gene is TRBJ1-2, the V gene TRBV5-4, with D perhaps TRBD1 (5 bases). Germline lookup yields CDR1 SGHNT and CDR2 YYREEE (reference sequence). The CDR3 length is 16 residues. Trimming removed 3 bases at V and 6 bases at J, with 21 bases between. CDR3 loop: CASSSSLGTLLDGYTF. The CDR3 DNA follows: TGTGCCAGCAGCTCCAGCTTGGGGACTCTCCTGGATGGCTACACCTTC.

The chain combines TRBV25-1 with TRBJ2-2, with a possible D match to TRBD2 (5 bases). CDR1 MGHDK and CDR2 SYGVNS come from the germline V gene. The CDR3 has 12 amino acids. V lost 4 bases to trimming and J lost 9 bases, with 9 bases between them. The CDR3 spells CASSGGPRELFF. In DNA, the CDR3 is TGTGCCAGCAGTGGAGGGCCCAGGGAGCTGTTTTTT.

The CDR3 region is CASSPDRGTGYTF. The CDR3 coding sequence is TGTGCCAGCAGCCCCGACAGGGGGACAGGCTACACCTTC. The chain joins TRBV6-1 to TRBJ1-2, with 9 bases that match TRBD1. The V gene end was trimmed by 6 bases and the J gene end by 8 bases; junction bases not matched to a gene: 7. The CDR3 has 13 amino acids. Germline V gene sequence: CDR1 MNHNS, CDR2 SASEGT.

The rearrangement links TRBV19 to TRBJ1-2; D possibly corresponds to TRBD1 (5 bases). The CDR3 runs 14 residues. CDR1 and CDR2 (germline): LNHDA, SQIVND (reference sequence). With 5 bases removed from V and 4 bases from J, the gap between germline ends came to 14 bases. CDR3 residues: CASSRQGFGYGYTF. The DNA for the CDR3 is TGTGCCAGTAGTCGCCAGGGTTTCGGCTATGGCTACACCTTC.

The chain couples TRBV27 to TRBJ2-5; 9 bases map to TRBD2. The trim removed 8 bases at V and 7 bases at J, leaving 14 bases unmatched. Germline values: CDR1 MNHEY, CDR2 SMNVEV (reference sequence). CDR3 length: 15 residues. The CDR3 protein is CASRGSSGVFGTQYF. The CDR3 DNA sequence: TGTGCCAGCCGCGGGTCTAGCGGGGTTTTCGGGACCCAGTACTTC.

The chain uses TRBV5-1 and TRBJ1-1; D is unresolved. CDR3 size: 15 residues. The V gene lost 0 bases and the J gene lost 0 bases, with 9 bases spanning the gap. Germline CDR1 and CDR2: SGHRS and YFSETQ. CDR3 sequence (DNA): TGCGCCAGCAGCTTGGTGTCAGAAGTGAACACTGAAGCTTTCTTT. Translated, it gives CASSLVSEVNTEAFF.

As concerns this clone: Other DNA sequences from this sample encode an identical CDR3 as well. The chain is built from TRBV5-6 and TRBJ2-5; the D gene is possibly TRBD2 (5 bases). Germline CDR1 and CDR2: SGHDT and YYEEEE. The CDR3 is made up of 14 amino acids. V was clipped by 5 bases and J by 1 base, with 12 bases between them. The CDR3 bases are TGTGCCAGCAGTTTTCGTCTAGCCCAAGAGACCCAGTACTTC. It translates to CASSFRLAQETQYF.

The chain is built from TRBV5-6 and TRBJ1-2; the match to TRBD1 covers 9 bases. Germline V gene lookup returns CDR1 SGHDT and CDR2 YYEEEE. With 0 bases clipped from V and 6 bases from J, the junction kept 9 bases outside the gene matches. This CDR3 spans 16 amino acids. The CDR3 nucleotides read TGTGCCAGCAGCTTGGACAGGGGGACAGGGAGGGATGGCTACACCTTC. This sequence encodes CASSLDRGTGRDGYTF.

This clone has only one observation. CDR3 residues: CASSSKTSVDTQYF. As DNA, the CDR3 is TGTGCCAGCAGTTCCAAGACTAGCGTAGATACGCAGTATTTT. The chain employs TRBV27 and TRBJ2-3, with 8 bases lining up with TRBD2. Germline CDR1 MNHEY, CDR2 SMNVEV (reference sequence). J was trimmed by 5 bases and V by 4 bases; bases with no gene match: 5. The CDR3 extends over 14 amino acids.

Notes on this clone: Germline is not matched at one junction end, which may reflect a read error. The rearrangement uses TRBV2 and TRBJ2-5; 9 bases fit TRBD2. The CDR3 is 15 amino acids. Looked up from germline, CDR1 is SNHLY and CDR2 is FYNNEI. CDR3 sequence (DNA): TGTGCCAGCAGTAATCTAGGACTAGCGACAGAGGCCCAGTACTTC. It specifies CASSNLGLATEAQYF. Variable domain in full (rest from reference TRBV2 and TRBJ2-5): EPEVTQTPSHQVTQMGQEVILRCVPISNHLYFYWYRQILGQKVEFLVSFYNNEISEKSEIFDDQFSVERPDGSNFTLKIRSTKLEDSAMYFCASSNLGLATEAQYFGPGTRLLVL.

The sample holds a few counts of this clone. The rearrangement links TRBV21-1 to TRBJ1-5; no DNA check was done on the table's D call, TRBD1. TRBV21-1 is a pseudogene. The CDR3 length is 16 residues. CDR3 nucleotides: TGTGCCAGCAGCAAGCCCGACAGGGCAGGCAATCAGCCCCAGCATTTT. The encoded protein is CASSKPDRAGNQPQHF.

This clone showed up just once. The V gene is TRBV7-2, the J gene TRBJ2-7; D is possibly TRBD2 (6 bases). This CDR3 comprises 14 residues. Germline CDR1 SGHTA, CDR2 FQGNSA. V lost 4 bases, J lost 0 bases, and 10 bases lay in between. CDR3 coding DNA: TGTGCCAGCAGCTCCCGGGGGTACTCCTACGAGCAGTACTTC. This encodes CASSSRGYSYEQYF.

This clone has only a few counts. The rearrangement joins TRBV2 to TRBJ1-4, with D tentatively TRBD1 (6 bases). V was trimmed by 3 bases and J by 4 bases, leaving 9 bases between them. CDR1 and CDR2 from the germline V gene are SNHLY and FYNNEI. This CDR3 has 14 amino acids. The CDR3 DNA follows: TGTGCCAGCAGTGACGGGACAAATAATGAAAAACTGTTTTTT. Translating gives CASSDGTNNEKLFF.

This clone was observed a handful of times. Sequence at one end of the junction differs from germline and may be a read error. The rearrangement uses TRBV7-9 and TRBJ2-7; 8 bases agree with TRBD1. In germline, CDR1 is SEHNR, CDR2 FQNEAQ (reference sequence). The CDR3 is made up of 13 amino acids. The CDR3 coding sequence is TGTGCCAGCAGCTTAGATCAGGCGGAGACAGGGGATTTC. Amino acids: CASSLDQAETGDF.

This chain joins TRBV30 and TRBJ2-2; D may be TRBD2 (7 bases). V lost 3 bases and J lost 5, with 19 bases in between. Germline loops: CDR1 GTSNPN, CDR2 SVGIG (reference sequence). There are 16 residues in the CDR3. The DNA of the CDR3 is TGTGCCTGGAGGTACAGGGAGGGTGTTTGGACCGGGGAGCTGTTTTTT. The encoded protein is CAWRYREGVWTGELFF.